This record concerns one T cell receptor beta chain sequence. The data were obtained in a study of blood T cell repertoires in COVID-19. Looking at the study overall: Acute and convalescent COVID-19 samples came from the United States, Italy and Spain.

The CDR3 is 13 amino acids. In germline, CDR1 is MNHEY, CDR2 SMNVEV (reference sequence). The V gene end was trimmed by 5 bases and the J gene end by 5 bases; junction bases not matched to a gene: 3. Libraries were prepared by immunoSEQ multiplex PCR; TCRdb keeps only in-frame clonotypes and omits some of them. The sample lists more than 100,000 clones; around 92% were seen once. This TCR derives from a woman aged 55-75 years with acute or convalescent COVID-19. This sequence joins TRBV27 and TRBJ2-1; 7 positions match TRBD1. The sample was peripheral blood. In DNA, the CDR3 is TGTGCCAGCAGTACAGGGGAAAACAATGAGCAGTTCTTC. It is translated as CASSTGENNEQFF.